This T cell receptor (beta chain) was retrieved from a study of response to subunit inactivated influenza vaccine. Study-level results: Few new T cells, the authors suggested, are recruited by each seasonal influenza vaccination.

This clonotype was counted at least ten times. What it binds is not known. The CDR3 contains 14 residues. V lost 5 bases and J 2 bases, leaving 12 bases between the germline ends. A single record per CDR3 protein comes from TCRdb applying MiXCR to the RT-PCR reads. There are about 580,000 distinct CDR3 sequences in the sample; approximately 15% occur only once, and roughly 10% lies in the top ten. The source was PBMCs from blood, collected less than 13 days after vaccination. The chain has TRBV12-3 or TRBV12-4 and TRBJ1-1; D remains unclear. This clonotype originated in a man aged 45-60 years who received an inactivated influenza vaccine. CDR3 in amino acids: CASSPLKPNTEAFF. For the CDR3, the DNA is TGTGCCAGCAGTCCCTTAAAACCTAACACTGAAGCTTTCTTT.